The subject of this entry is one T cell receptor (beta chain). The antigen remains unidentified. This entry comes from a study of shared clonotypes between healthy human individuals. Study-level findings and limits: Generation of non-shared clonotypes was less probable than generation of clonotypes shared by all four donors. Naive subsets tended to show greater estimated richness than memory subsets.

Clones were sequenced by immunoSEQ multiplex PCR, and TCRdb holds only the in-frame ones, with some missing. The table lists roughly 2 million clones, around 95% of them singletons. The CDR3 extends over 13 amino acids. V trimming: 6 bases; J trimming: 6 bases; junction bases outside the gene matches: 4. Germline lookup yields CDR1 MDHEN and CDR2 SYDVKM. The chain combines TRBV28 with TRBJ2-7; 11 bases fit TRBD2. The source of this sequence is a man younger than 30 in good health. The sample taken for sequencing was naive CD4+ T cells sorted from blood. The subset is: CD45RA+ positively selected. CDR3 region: CASRGGLAGEQYF. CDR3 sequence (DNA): TGTGCCAGCAGGGGCGGACTAGCGGGCGAGCAGTACTTC.